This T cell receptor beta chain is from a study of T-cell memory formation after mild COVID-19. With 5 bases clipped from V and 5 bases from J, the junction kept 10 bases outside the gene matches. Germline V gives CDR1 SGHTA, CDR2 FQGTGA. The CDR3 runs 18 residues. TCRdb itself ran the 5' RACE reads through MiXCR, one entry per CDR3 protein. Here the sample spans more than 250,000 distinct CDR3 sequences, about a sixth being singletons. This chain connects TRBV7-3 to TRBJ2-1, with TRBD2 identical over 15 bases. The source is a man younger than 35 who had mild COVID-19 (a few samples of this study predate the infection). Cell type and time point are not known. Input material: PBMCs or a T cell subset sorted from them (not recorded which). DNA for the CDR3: TGTGCCAGCAGCCCATCCGGGACTAGCGGGGGGCCCCACAATGAGCAGTTCTTC. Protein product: CASSPSGTSGGPHNEQFF.